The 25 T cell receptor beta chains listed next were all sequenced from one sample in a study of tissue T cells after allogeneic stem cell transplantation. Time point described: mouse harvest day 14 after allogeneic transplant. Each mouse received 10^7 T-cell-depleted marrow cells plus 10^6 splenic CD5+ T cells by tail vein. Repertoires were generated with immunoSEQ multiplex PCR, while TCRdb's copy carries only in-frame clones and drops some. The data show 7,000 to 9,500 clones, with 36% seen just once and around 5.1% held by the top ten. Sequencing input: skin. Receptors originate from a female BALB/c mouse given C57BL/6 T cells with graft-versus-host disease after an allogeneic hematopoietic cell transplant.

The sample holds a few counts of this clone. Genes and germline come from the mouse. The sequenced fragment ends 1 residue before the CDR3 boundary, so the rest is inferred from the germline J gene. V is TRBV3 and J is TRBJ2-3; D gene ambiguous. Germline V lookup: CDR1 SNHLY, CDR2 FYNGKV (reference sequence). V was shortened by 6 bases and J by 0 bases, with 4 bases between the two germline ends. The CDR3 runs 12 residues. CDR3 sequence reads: CASRSSAETLYF. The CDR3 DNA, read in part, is TGTGCCAGCAGGAGTAGTGCAGAAACGCTGTAT.

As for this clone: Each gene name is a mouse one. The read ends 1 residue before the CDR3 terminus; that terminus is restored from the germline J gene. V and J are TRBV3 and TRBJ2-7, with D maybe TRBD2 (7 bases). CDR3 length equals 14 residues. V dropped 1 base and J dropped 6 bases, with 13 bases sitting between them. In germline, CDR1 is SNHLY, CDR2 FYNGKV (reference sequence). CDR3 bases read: TGTGCCAGCAGCTTAGTTGGGGGGCGCTTTGAACAGTAC. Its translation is CASSLVGGRFEQY. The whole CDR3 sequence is CASSLVGGRFEQYF.

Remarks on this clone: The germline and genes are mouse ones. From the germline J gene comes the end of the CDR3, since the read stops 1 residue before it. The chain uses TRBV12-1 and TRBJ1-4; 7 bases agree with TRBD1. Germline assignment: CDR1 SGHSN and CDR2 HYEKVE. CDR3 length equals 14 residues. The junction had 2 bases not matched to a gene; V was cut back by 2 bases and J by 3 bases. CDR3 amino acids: CASSPGTANERLFF. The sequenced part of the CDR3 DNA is TGTGCCAGCTCTCCCGGGACAGCCAACGAAAGATTATTT.

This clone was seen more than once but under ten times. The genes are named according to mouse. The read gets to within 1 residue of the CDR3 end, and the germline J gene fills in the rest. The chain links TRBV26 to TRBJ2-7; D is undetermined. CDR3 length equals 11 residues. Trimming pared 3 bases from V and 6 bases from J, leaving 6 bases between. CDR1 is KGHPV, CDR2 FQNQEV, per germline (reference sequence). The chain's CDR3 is CASSLNSEQYF. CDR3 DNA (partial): TGTGCCAGCAGTCTTAACAGTGAACAGTAC.

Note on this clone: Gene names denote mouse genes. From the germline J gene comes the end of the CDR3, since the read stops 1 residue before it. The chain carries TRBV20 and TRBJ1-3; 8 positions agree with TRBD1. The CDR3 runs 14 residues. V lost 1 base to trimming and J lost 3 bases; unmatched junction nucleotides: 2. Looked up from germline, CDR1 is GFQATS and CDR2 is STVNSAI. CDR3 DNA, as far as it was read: TGTGGTGCTAGGGGACAGGGGTTTGGAAATACGCTCTAT. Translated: CGARGQGFGNTLY. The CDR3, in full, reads CGARGQGFGNTLYF.

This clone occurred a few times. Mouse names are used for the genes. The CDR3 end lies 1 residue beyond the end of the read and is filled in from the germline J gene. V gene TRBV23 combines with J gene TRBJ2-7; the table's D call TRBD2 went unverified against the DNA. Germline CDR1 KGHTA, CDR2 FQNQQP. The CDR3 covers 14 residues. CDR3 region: CSSSQRDWGYEQYF. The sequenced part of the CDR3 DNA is TGCTCCAGCAGTCAAAGGGACTGGGGGTATGAACAGTAC. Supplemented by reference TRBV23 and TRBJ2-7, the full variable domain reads DAAVTQKPRYLIKMKGQEAEMKCIPEKGHTAVFWYQQKQSKELKFLIYFQNQQPLDQIDMVKERFSAVCPSSSLCSLGIRTCEAEDSALYLCSSSQRDWGYEQYFGPGTRLTVL.

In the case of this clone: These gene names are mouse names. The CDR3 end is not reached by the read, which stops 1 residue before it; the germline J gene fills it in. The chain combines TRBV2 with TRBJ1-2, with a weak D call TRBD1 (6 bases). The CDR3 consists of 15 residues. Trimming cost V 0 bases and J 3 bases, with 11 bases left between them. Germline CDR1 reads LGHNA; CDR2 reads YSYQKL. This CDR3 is CASSQEGGEDSDYTF. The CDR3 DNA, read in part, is TGTGCCAGCAGCCAAGAGGGGGGCGAAGACTCCGACTACACC.

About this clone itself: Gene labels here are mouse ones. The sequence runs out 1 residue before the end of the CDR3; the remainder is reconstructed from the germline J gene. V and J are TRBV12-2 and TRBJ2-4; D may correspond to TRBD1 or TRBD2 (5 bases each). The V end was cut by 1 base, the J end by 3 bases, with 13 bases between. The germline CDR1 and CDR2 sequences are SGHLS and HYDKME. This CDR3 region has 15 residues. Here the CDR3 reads CASSLRGRGQNTLYF. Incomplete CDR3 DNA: TGTGCCAGCTCTCTGCGGGGGAGAGGACAAAACACCTTGTAC.

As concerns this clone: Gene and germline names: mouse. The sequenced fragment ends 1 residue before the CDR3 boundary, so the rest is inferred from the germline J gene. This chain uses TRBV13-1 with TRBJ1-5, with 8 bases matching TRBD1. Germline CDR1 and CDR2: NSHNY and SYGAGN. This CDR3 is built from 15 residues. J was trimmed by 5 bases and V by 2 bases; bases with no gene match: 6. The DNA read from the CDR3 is TGTGCCAGCAGTGACCATGACAGGGGCGACCAGGCTCCGCTT. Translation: CASSDHDRGDQAPL. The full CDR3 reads CASSDHDRGDQAPLF.

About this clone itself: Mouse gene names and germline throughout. The CDR3 bases that were read are TGTGCCAGCAGTCGACTGGGGGACTCCTATGAACAGTAC. Its protein is CASSRLGDSYEQY. The entire CDR3 protein is CASSRLGDSYEQYF. This chain joins TRBV19 and TRBJ2-7, with TRBD2 matching over 9 bases. The CDR3 extends 1 residue past the end of the read, so its final part is completed from the germline J gene. The CDR3 runs 14 residues. Trimming took 4 bases from V and 0 from J; bases not matched to a gene: 2. The germline gives CDR1 FNHDT, CDR2 SITEND (reference sequence).

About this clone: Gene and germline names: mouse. The CDR3 spells CASSLPGNYAEQFF. The CDR3 DNA, read in part, is TGTGCCAGCAGTCTGCCGGGGAACTATGCTGAGCAGTTC. The chain uses TRBV26 and TRBJ2-1; D ambiguous. The read halts 1 residue ahead of the CDR3 end, with the missing end drawn from the germline J gene. In germline, CDR1 is KGHPV, CDR2 FQNQEV (reference sequence). Trimming removed 2 bases from V and 1 base from J, with 6 bases in between. The CDR3 contains 14 residues.

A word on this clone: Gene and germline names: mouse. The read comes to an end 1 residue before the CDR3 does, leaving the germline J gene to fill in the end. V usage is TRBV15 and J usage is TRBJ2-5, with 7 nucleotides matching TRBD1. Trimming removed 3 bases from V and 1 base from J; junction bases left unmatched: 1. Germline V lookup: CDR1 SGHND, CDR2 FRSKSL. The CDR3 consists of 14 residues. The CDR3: CASSLGQHQDTQYF. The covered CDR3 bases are TGTGCCAGCAGTTTGGGACAGCACCAAGACACCCAGTAC.

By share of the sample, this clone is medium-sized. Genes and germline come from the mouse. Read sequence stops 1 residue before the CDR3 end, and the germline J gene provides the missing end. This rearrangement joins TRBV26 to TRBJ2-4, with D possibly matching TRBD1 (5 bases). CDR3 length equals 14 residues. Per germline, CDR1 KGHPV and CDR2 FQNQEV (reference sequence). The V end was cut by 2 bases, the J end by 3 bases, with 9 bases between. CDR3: CASSLRQGQNTLYF. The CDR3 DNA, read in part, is TGTGCCAGCAGTCTGAGGCAGGGCCAAAACACCTTGTAC.

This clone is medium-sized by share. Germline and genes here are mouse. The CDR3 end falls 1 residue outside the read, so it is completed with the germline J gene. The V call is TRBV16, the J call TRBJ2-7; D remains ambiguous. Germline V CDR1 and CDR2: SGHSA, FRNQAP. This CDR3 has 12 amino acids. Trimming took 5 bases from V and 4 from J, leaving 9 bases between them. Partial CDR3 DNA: TGTGCAAGCAGCCCCGACAAATATGAACAGTAC. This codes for CASSPDKYEQY. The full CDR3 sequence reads CASSPDKYEQYF.

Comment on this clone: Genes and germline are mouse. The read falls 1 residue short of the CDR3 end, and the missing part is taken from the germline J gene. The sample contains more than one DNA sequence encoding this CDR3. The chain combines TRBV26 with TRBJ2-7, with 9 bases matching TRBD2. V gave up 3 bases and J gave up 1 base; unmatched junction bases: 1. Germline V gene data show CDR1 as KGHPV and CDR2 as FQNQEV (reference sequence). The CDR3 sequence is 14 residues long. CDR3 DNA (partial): TGTGCCAGCAGTCTCTGGGGGGGGTCCTATGAACAGTAC. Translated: CASSLWGGSYEQY. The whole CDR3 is CASSLWGGSYEQYF.

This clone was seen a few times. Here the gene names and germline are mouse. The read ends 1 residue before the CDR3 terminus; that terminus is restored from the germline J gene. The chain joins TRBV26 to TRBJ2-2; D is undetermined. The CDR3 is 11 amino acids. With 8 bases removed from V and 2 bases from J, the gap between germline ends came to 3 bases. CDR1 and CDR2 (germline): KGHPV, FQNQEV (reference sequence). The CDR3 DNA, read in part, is TGTGCCAGCGACAACACCGGGCAGCTCTAC. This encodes CASDNTGQLY. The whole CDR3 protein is CASDNTGQLYF.

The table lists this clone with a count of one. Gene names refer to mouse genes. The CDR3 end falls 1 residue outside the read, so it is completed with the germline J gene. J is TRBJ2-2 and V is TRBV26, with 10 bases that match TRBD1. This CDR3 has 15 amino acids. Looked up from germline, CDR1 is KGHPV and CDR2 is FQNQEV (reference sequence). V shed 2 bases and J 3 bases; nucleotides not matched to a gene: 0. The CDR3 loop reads CASSLGTGDTGQLYF. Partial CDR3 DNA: TGTGCCAGCAGTCTGGGGACAGGGGACACCGGGCAGCTCTAC. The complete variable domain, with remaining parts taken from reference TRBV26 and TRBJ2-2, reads NSKVIQTPRYLVKGQGQKAKMRCIPEKGHPVVFWYQQNKNNEFKFLINFQNQEVLQQIDMTEKRFSAECPSNSPCSLEIQSSEAGDSALYLCASSLGTGDTGQLYFGEGSKLTVL.

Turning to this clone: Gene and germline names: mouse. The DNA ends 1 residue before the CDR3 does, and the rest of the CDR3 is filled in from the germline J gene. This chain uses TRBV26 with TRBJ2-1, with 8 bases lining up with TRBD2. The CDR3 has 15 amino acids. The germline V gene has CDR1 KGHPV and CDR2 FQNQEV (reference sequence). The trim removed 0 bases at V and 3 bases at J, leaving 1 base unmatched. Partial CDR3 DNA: TGTGCCAGCAGTCTGTCTTGGGGGGGCTATGCTGAGCAGTTC. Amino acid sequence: CASSLSWGGYAEQF. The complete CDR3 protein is CASSLSWGGYAEQFF.

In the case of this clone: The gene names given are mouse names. The DNA read from the CDR3 is TGTGCCAGCAGTCTGGGCTGGGGGGGCCTTGCTGAGCAGTTC. Its protein product is CASSLGWGGLAEQF. In full, the CDR3 reads CASSLGWGGLAEQFF. The chain uses TRBV26 and TRBJ2-1, with 10 bases fitting TRBD2. The CDR3 goes on 1 residue after the read ends, and that part is filled in from the germline J gene. With 2 bases clipped from V and 6 bases from J, the junction kept 4 bases outside the gene matches. Germline V gene lookup returns CDR1 KGHPV and CDR2 FQNQEV (reference sequence). The CDR3 sequence is 15 residues long.

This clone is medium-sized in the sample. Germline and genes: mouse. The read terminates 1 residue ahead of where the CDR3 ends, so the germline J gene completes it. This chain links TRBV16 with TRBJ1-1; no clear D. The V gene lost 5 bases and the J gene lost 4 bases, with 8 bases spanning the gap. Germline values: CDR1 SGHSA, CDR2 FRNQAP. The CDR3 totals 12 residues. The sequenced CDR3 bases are TGTGCAAGCAGCCAGTGGGGCACAGAAGTCTTC. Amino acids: CASSQWGTEVF. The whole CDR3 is CASSQWGTEVFF. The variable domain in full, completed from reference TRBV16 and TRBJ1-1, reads NAGVIQTPRHKVTGKGQEATLWCEPISGHSAVFWYRQTIVQGLEFLTYFRNQAPIDDSGMPKERFSAQMPNQSHSTLKIQSTQPQDSAVYLCASSQWGTEVFFGKGTRLTVV.

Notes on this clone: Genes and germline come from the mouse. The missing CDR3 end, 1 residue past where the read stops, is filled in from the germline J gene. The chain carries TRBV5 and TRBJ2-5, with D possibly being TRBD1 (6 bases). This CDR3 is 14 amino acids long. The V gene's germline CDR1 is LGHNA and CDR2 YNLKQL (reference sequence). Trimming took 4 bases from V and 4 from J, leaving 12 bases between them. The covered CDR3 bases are TGTGCCAGCAGCCCGTCGGGACAAAAAGACACCCAGTAC. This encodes CASSPSGQKDTQY. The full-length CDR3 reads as CASSPSGQKDTQYF.

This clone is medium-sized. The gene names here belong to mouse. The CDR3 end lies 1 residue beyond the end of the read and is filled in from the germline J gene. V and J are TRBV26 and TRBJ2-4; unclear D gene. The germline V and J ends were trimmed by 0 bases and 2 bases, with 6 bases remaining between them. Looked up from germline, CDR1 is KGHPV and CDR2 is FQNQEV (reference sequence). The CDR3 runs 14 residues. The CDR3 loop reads CASSLSWDQNTLYF. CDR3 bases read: TGTGCCAGCAGTCTGTCGTGGGATCAAAACACCTTGTAC.

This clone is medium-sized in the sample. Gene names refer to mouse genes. Incomplete CDR3 DNA: TGTGCCAGCAGTAGGCAACATTCTGGAAATACGCTCTAT. This translates into CASSRQHSGNTLY. The CDR3 in its entirety is CASSRQHSGNTLYF. The gene calls are TRBV26 and TRBJ1-3; D uncertain. The sequenced fragment ends 1 residue before the CDR3 boundary, so the rest is inferred from the germline J gene. V lost 5 bases, J lost 0 bases, and 8 bases lay in between. This CDR3 contains 14 residues. Germline CDR1 is KGHPV and CDR2 is FQNQEV (reference sequence).

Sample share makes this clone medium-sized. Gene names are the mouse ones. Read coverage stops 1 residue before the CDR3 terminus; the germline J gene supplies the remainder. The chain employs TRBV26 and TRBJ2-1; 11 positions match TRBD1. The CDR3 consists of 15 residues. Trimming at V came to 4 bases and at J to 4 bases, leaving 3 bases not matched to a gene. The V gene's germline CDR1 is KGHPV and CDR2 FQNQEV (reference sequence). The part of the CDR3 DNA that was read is TGTGCCAGCAGTCACCGGGACAGGGGGTATGCTGAGCAGTTC. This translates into CASSHRDRGYAEQF. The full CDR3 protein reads CASSHRDRGYAEQFF.

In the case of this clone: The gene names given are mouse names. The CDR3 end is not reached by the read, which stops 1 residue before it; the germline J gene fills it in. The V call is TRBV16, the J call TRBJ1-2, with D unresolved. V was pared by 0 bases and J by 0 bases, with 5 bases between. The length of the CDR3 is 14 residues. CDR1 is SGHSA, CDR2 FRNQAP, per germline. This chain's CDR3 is CASSLDSANSDYTF. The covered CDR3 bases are TGTGCAAGCAGCTTAGACAGTGCAAACTCCGACTACACC.